These T cell receptor beta chains were read from a single sample in a study of cytomegalovirus exposure and HLA in healthy donors. The method was immunoSEQ multiplex PCR; TCRdb's version includes in-frame clones alone and lacks a portion of them. The sample has about 180,000 clones, roughly 76% seen once. The sequencing sample was made of PBMCs. These TCRs come from a woman younger than 35 in good health and CMV-seropositive. Each CDR3 is given with its conserved first and last residue. The order of the fields is J gene, D gene, V gene, clone size, CDR3 DNA, CDR3 protein. D genes are given only for firm matches. The size of a clone is reported for some rows only, either as once, few or many, or as a class for expanded clones.

J gene: TRBJ1-1; D gene: .; V gene: TRBV4-1; clone size: .; CDR3 DNA: TGCGCCAGCAGTTATCTTACCGACAGCTACACTGAAGCTTTCTTT; CDR3 protein: CASSYLTDSYTEAFF
J gene: TRBJ2-3; D gene: .; V gene: TRBV5-1; clone size: .; CDR3 DNA: TGCGCCAGCAGCGGCGGAACAGATACGCAGTATTTT; CDR3 protein: CASSGGTDTQYF
J gene: TRBJ2-7; D gene: TRBD2; V gene: TRBV27; clone size: .; CDR3 DNA: TGTGCCAGCAGTACCTTCCGGACTAGCGGGGCTTACGAGCAGTACTTC; CDR3 protein: CASSTFRTSGAYEQYF
J gene: TRBJ1-6; D gene: TRBD1; V gene: TRBV6-4; clone size: few; CDR3 DNA: TGTGCCAGCAGCGTAGGACAGGGGAACGAGCCCCTCCACTTT; CDR3 protein: CASSVGQGNEPLHF
J gene: TRBJ2-7; D gene: .; V gene: TRBV20-1; clone size: .; CDR3 DNA: TGCAGTGCTAGACAAAACTACGAGCAGTACTTC; CDR3 protein: CSARQNYEQYF
J gene: TRBJ1-5; D gene: TRBD1; V gene: TRBV4-1; clone size: .; CDR3 DNA: TGCGCCAGCAGCCAAGAGGACAGGGGCAATCAGCCCCAGCATTTT; CDR3 protein: CASSQEDRGNQPQHF
J gene: TRBJ1-3; D gene: .; V gene: TRBV25-1; clone size: .; CDR3 DNA: TGTGCCAGCAGTGAATATGGGGGGGACACCATATATTTT; CDR3 protein: CASSEYGGDTIYF
J gene: TRBJ1-5; D gene: .; V gene: TRBV7-9; clone size: .; CDR3 DNA: TGTGCCAGCAGCCCAGCAGGGTCGAGCAATCAGCCCCAGCATTTT; CDR3 protein: CASSPAGSSNQPQHF
J gene: TRBJ1-1; D gene: TRBD1; V gene: TRBV18; clone size: .; CDR3 DNA: TGTGCCAGCTCATCGGACAGGGACACTGAAGCTTTCTTT; CDR3 protein: CASSSDRDTEAFF
J gene: TRBJ2-6; D gene: .; V gene: TRBV19; clone size: .; CDR3 DNA: TGTGCCAGTAGTAGTAGAAACTCTGGGGCCAACGTCCTGACTTTC; CDR3 protein: CASSSRNSGANVLTF
J gene: TRBJ2-3; D gene: TRBD1; V gene: TRBV5-6; clone size: .; CDR3 DNA: TGTGCCAGCAGCTCAACAGGGGCTACGCAGTATTTT; CDR3 protein: CASSSTGATQYF
J gene: TRBJ1-5; D gene: .; V gene: TRBV6-4; clone size: .; CDR3 DNA: TGTGCTCCCGGGCCAGGGTCGGGCAATCAGCCCCAGCATTTT; CDR3 protein: CAPGPGSGNQPQHF
J gene: TRBJ2-5; D gene: .; V gene: TRBV7-7; clone size: .; CDR3 DNA: TGTGCCAGCAGCTTATTCACAGGAGAAGAGACCCAGTACTTC; CDR3 protein: CASSLFTGEETQYF
J gene: TRBJ1-2; D gene: .; V gene: TRBV28; clone size: .; CDR3 DNA: TGTGCCAGCGCGTTAGCTAACTATGGCTACACCTTC; CDR3 protein: CASALANYGYTF
J gene: TRBJ2-7; D gene: .; V gene: TRBV7-6; clone size: .; CDR3 DNA: TGTGCCAGCAGCTTAGTAGGGGAAGGGAACGAGCAGTACTTC; CDR3 protein: CASSLVGEGNEQYF
J gene: TRBJ2-5; D gene: TRBD2; V gene: TRBV18; clone size: .; CDR3 DNA: TGTGCCAGTTCACTAGCGGGGGGCCCGATGGAGACCCAGTACTTC; CDR3 protein: CASSLAGGPMETQYF
J gene: TRBJ2-1; D gene: TRBD2; V gene: TRBV7-3; clone size: .; CDR3 DNA: TGTGCCAGCAGCCCACGGACTAGCGGGGGGGATTACAATGAGCAGTTCTTC; CDR3 protein: CASSPRTSGGDYNEQFF
J gene: TRBJ1-6; D gene: .; V gene: TRBV9; clone size: .; CDR3 DNA: TGTGCCAGCAGCGTAGCTCCGGACAAGAATTCACCCCTCCACTTT; CDR3 protein: CASSVAPDKNSPLHF
J gene: TRBJ1-2; D gene: .; V gene: TRBV27; clone size: .; CDR3 DNA: TGTGCCAGCGGAGACTCACAGGGAACGCGAAACTATGGCTACACCTTC; CDR3 protein: CASGDSQGTRNYGYTF
J gene: TRBJ2-7; D gene: TRBD1; V gene: TRBV7-9; clone size: .; CDR3 DNA: TGTTCCAGCAGCTTAGGGACAGGATGGCAGTACTTC; CDR3 protein: CSSSLGTGWQYF
J gene: TRBJ2-7; D gene: .; V gene: TRBV28; clone size: .; CDR3 DNA: TGTGCCAGCAGTCTTGATCAGGGTAGCTACGAGCATTACTTC; CDR3 protein: CASSLDQGSYEHYF
J gene: TRBJ2-6; D gene: .; V gene: TRBV4-2; clone size: .; CDR3 DNA: TGTGCCAGCAGCCACTCCACTCCCTCTGGGGCCAACGTCCTGACTTTC; CDR3 protein: CASSHSTPSGANVLTF
J gene: TRBJ2-7; D gene: TRBD1; V gene: TRBV6-5; clone size: .; CDR3 DNA: TGTGCCAGCAGTCGGACAGGGACTCGGGATTACGAGCAGTACTTC; CDR3 protein: CASSRTGTRDYEQYF
J gene: TRBJ1-2; D gene: TRBD1; V gene: TRBV6-6; clone size: .; CDR3 DNA: TGTGCCAGCAGTACGGACAGGGTCTATGGCTACACCTTC; CDR3 protein: CASSTDRVYGYTF
J gene: TRBJ2-1; D gene: .; V gene: TRBV6-6; clone size: .; CDR3 DNA: TGTGCCACCTTGGGGGGGGCCTCCTACAATGAGCAGTTCTTC; CDR3 protein: CATLGGASYNEQFF
J gene: TRBJ1-2; D gene: .; V gene: TRBV7-3; clone size: .; CDR3 DNA: TGTGCCAGCAGCCCTGGACACGTTACTAACTATGGCTACACCTTC; CDR3 protein: CASSPGHVTNYGYTF
J gene: TRBJ2-1; D gene: .; V gene: TRBV28; clone size: few; CDR3 DNA: TGTGCCAGCAGTTTAAGTTTAGCGGCGAACAATGAGCAGTTCTTC; CDR3 protein: CASSLSLAANNEQFF
J gene: TRBJ1-6; D gene: .; V gene: TRBV7-9; clone size: .; CDR3 DNA: TGTGCCAGCAGCCCCAATAGGGGGGGTCGAGGAAGTGAGGGCTCACCCCTCCACTTT; CDR3 protein: CASSPNRGGRGSEGSPLHF
J gene: TRBJ2-1; D gene: .; V gene: TRBV7-9; clone size: .; CDR3 DNA: TGTGCCAGCAGCTTACGGGGCGGGGTGCTCAATGAGCAGTTCTTC; CDR3 protein: CASSLRGGVLNEQFF
J gene: TRBJ1-6; D gene: TRBD1; V gene: TRBV5-4; clone size: .; CDR3 DNA: TGTGCCAGCAGCTTGGGGGGACAGGGCCCCTATAATTCACCCCTCCACTTT; CDR3 protein: CASSLGGQGPYNSPLHF
J gene: TRBJ1-1; D gene: .; V gene: TRBV7-2; clone size: .; CDR3 DNA: TGTGCCAGCAGATCAAACACTGAAGCTTTCTTT; CDR3 protein: CASRSNTEAFF
J gene: TRBJ2-7; D gene: TRBD2; V gene: TRBV15; clone size: few; CDR3 DNA: TGTGCCACCAGCAGAACGCCTGCGGCGGGGGGGCACTACGAGCAGTACTTC; CDR3 protein: CATSRTPAAGGHYEQYF
J gene: TRBJ2-2; D gene: .; V gene: TRBV7-6; clone size: .; CDR3 DNA: TGTGCCAGCAGCTCCAGGAGGGGTAATGCCGGGGAGCTGTTTTTT; CDR3 protein: CASSSRRGNAGELFF
J gene: TRBJ2-1; D gene: TRBD1; V gene: TRBV4-2; clone size: .; CDR3 DNA: TGTGCCAGCAGCCAAGAGGACAGGGGGTCGCTTGAGCAGTTCTTC; CDR3 protein: CASSQEDRGSLEQFF
J gene: TRBJ1-6; D gene: .; V gene: TRBV5-1; clone size: .; CDR3 DNA: TGCGCCAGCAGCTTGGACAGGACAAATTCACCCCTCCACTTT; CDR3 protein: CASSLDRTNSPLHF
J gene: TRBJ2-1; D gene: TRBD2; V gene: TRBV19; clone size: .; CDR3 DNA: TGTGCCAGTAGTCATAGCGGGAGCTCCTACAATGAGCAGTTCTTC; CDR3 protein: CASSHSGSSYNEQFF
J gene: TRBJ2-3; D gene: TRBD2; V gene: TRBV29-1; clone size: .; CDR3 DNA: TGCAGCGCGGGGACTAGCGGATCCTCAGATACGCAGTATTTT; CDR3 protein: CSAGTSGSSDTQYF
J gene: TRBJ2-7; D gene: TRBD2; V gene: TRBV10-3; clone size: .; CDR3 DNA: TGTGCCATCAGTGAGTCGGGGGGGGATGCGAGCGAGCAGTACTTC; CDR3 protein: CAISESGGDASEQYF
J gene: TRBJ1-4; D gene: .; V gene: TRBV28; clone size: .; CDR3 DNA: TGTGCCAGCAGTTGGGGCACAGGGTCCAATGAAAAACTGTTTTTT; CDR3 protein: CASSWGTGSNEKLFF
J gene: TRBJ2-5; D gene: .; V gene: TRBV28; clone size: few; CDR3 DNA: TGTGCCAGCAGTTTTGCGAGAGAGACCCAGTACTTC; CDR3 protein: CASSFARETQYF
J gene: TRBJ2-3; D gene: TRBD2; V gene: TRBV7-2; clone size: .; CDR3 DNA: TGTGCCAGCAGCTTGCTCGGGGGGGGAGATACGCAGTATTTT; CDR3 protein: CASSLLGGGDTQYF
J gene: TRBJ2-2; D gene: .; V gene: TRBV7-9; clone size: few; CDR3 DNA: TGTGCCAGCAGCTTTGGAGGCGGCCCCATCACCGGGGAGCTGTTTTTT; CDR3 protein: CASSFGGGPITGELFF
J gene: TRBJ1-3; D gene: TRBD1; V gene: TRBV25-1; clone size: .; CDR3 DNA: TGTGCCAGCAGTGAATCGGGAGGACAGGGAAAAGGAAACACCATATATTTT; CDR3 protein: CASSESGGQGKGNTIYF
J gene: TRBJ2-5; D gene: TRBD1; V gene: TRBV6-1; clone size: .; CDR3 DNA: TGTGCCAGCAAACAGGGGCAAGAGACCCAGTACTTC; CDR3 protein: CASKQGQETQYF
J gene: TRBJ1-1; D gene: TRBD1; V gene: TRBV5-1; clone size: few; CDR3 DNA: TGCGCCAGCACCCTGCTAGGAACAGGGGCAGATAAAGCTTTCTTT; CDR3 protein: CASTLLGTGADKAFF
J gene: TRBJ2-5; D gene: TRBD2; V gene: TRBV11-1; clone size: .; CDR3 DNA: TGTGCCAGCAGCTACCCCGTAGCGGGGGGGCAAGAGACCCAGTACTTC; CDR3 protein: CASSYPVAGGQETQYF
J gene: TRBJ2-1; D gene: .; V gene: TRBV7-2; clone size: .; CDR3 DNA: TGTGCCAGCAGCTTAGTAGGCGCAGGGACAAGCAATGAGCAGTTCTTC; CDR3 protein: CASSLVGAGTSNEQFF
J gene: TRBJ2-5; D gene: .; V gene: TRBV27; clone size: .; CDR3 DNA: TGTGCCAGCACCGCATCCCACCCCCTCGGGGAGACCCAGTACTTC; CDR3 protein: CASTASHPLGETQYF
J gene: TRBJ1-5; D gene: TRBD1; V gene: TRBV19; clone size: few; CDR3 DNA: TGTGCCAGTAGTATCTGGGACAGTAGCAATCAGCCCCAGCATTTT; CDR3 protein: CASSIWDSSNQPQHF
J gene: TRBJ2-1; D gene: TRBD2; V gene: TRBV5-4; clone size: .; CDR3 DNA: TGTGCCAGCACCCGACCGGGACTAGCCAACAATGAGCAGTTCTTC; CDR3 protein: CASTRPGLANNEQFF